This is a list of T cell receptor beta chains from one sample in a study of blood T cell repertoires in COVID-19. Measured with immunoSEQ multiplex PCR; TCRdb has only the in-frame clones, and not every one. The sample contains roughly 20,000 clones, more than 90% of which appear only once. The sample taken for sequencing was peripheral blood. These receptor sequences come from a man between 70 and 80 years old with active COVID-19. Each CDR3 is given with its conserved first and last residue. The order of the fields is D gene, CDR3 length, clone size, V gene, J gene, CDR3 DNA, CDR3 protein. The D gene is left open where the match is weak. Size is stated for part of the rows, as once, few or many counts, or as a class when the clone is expanded.

>-|14|-|TRBV6-5|TRBJ1-1
TGTGCCAGCAACTCCGGGACTCTTCTAGGGGAAGCTTTCTTT
CASNSGTLLGEAFF
>TRBD1|16|-|TRBV7-2|TRBJ1-2
TGTGCCAGCAGCCCATTAGGACAGGGCCCTAACTATGGCTACACCTTC
CASSPLGQGPNYGYTF
>-|12|-|TRBV15|TRBJ1-2
TGTGCCACCAGGGCGGGCGGGTATGGCTACACCTTC
CATRAGGYGYTF
>-|16|-|TRBV4-1|TRBJ1-4
TGCGCCAGCAGCCAAGATTGGGCAGTCTGGAATGAAAAACTGTTTTTT
CASSQDWAVWNEKLFF
>TRBD1|14|-|TRBV5-1|TRBJ2-3
TGCGCCAGCAGCAGGACAGGGGGCACAGATACGCAGTATTTT
CASSRTGGTDTQYF
>-|12|-|TRBV28|TRBJ1-5
TGTGCCAGCAGTTGGAGGGGTCAGCCCCAGCATTTT
CASSWRGQPQHF
>TRBD2|14|-|TRBV7-2|TRBJ2-7
TGTGCCAGCAGCGTGGCTAGCGGGGCGTACGAGCAGTACTTC
CASSVASGAYEQYF
>-|14|once|TRBV6-6|TRBJ1-5
TGTGCCAGCAGTTTGGAGGGCAGCAATCAGCCCCAGCATTTT
CASSLEGSNQPQHF
>TRBD2|16|-|TRBV5-4|TRBJ2-3
TGTGCCAGCAGCTTAGGGGGACTAGCGGGAGGAGATACGCAGTATTTT
CASSLGGLAGGDTQYF
>-|16|-|TRBV18|TRBJ1-1
TGTGCCAGCTCACCGGTTTTGTTGACAGTGAACACTGAAGCTTTCTTT
CASSPVLLTVNTEAFF
>-|13|-|TRBV9|TRBJ2-7
TGTGCCAGCAGCGTAGTCTCGGGATACGAGCAGTACTTC
CASSVVSGYEQYF
>-|15|-|TRBV7-9|TRBJ2-7
TGTGCCAGCAGCCGCGGGAACCGGGTCTCCTACGAGCAGTACTTC
CASSRGNRVSYEQYF
>-|13|few|TRBV5-1|TRBJ1-4
TGCGCCAGCAGCTTGGCCCTGGGCGAAAAACTGTTTTTT
CASSLALGEKLFF
>TRBD1|15|-|TRBV6-5|TRBJ1-2
TGTGCCAGCAGATCCATACAGGGGGCGTGGTATGGCTACACCTTC
CASRSIQGAWYGYTF
>TRBD2|15|-|TRBV7-2|TRBJ2-3
TGTGCCAGCAGGCATACTAGCGGCCTCACAGATACGCAGTATTTT
CASRHTSGLTDTQYF
>-|15|-|TRBV6-5|TRBJ1-1
TGTGCCAGCAGGCTCCTTGGGGGGGGGCGCACTGAAGCTTTCTTT
CASRLLGGGRTEAFF
>-|14|-|TRBV5-6|TRBJ1-1
TGTGCCAGCAGCTCAAAGCGAGAGAACACTGAAGCTTTCTTT
CASSSKRENTEAFF
>TRBD1|15|-|TRBV5-1|TRBJ1-2
TGCGCCAGCAGCACGTACGGGACAGGCCCCGCTGGCTACACCTTC
CASSTYGTGPAGYTF
>TRBD1|15|-|TRBV11-2|TRBJ2-1
TGTGCCAGCAGGCGGGACAGGGGCGATTACAATGAGCAGTTCTTC
CASRRDRGDYNEQFF
>-|15|-|TRBV9|TRBJ2-1
TGTGCCAGCAGCGTAGAGGGGGGGTCCTACAATGAGCAGTTCTTC
CASSVEGGSYNEQFF